Following are 20 T cell receptor beta chains from one sample sequenced in a study of CD8 T cells in Susac syndrome. RNA in amounts of 0.5 to 1 ug was reverse transcribed with random hexamers. TCRdb recomputed calls from the immunoSEQ multiplex PCR reads with MiXCR, one row per CDR3 protein. The repertoire holds about 140,000 distinct CDR3 sequences, with around 94% as singletons. Sequences were obtained from CD8+ T cells from PBMCs. The source of these receptors is a human donor in good health.

This chain links TRBV12-3 or TRBV12-4 with TRBJ2-2; D not resolved. The V gene lost 3 bases and the J gene lost 7 bases, with 6 bases spanning the gap. There are 12 residues in the CDR3. The CDR3 loop reads CASSLGFGELFF. The CDR3 DNA reads as TGTGCCAGCAGTTTGGGGTTCGGGGAGCTGTTTTTT.

The gene calls are TRBV28 and TRBJ2-3; TRBD2 matches 10 bases. The CDR3 has 14 residues. The junction had 4 bases not matched to a gene; V was cut back by 4 bases and J by 6 bases. Germline CDR1 MDHEN, CDR2 SYDVKM. The CDR3 DNA is TGTGCCAGCAGTTGGACTAGCGGAGAGGATACGCAGTATTTT. Protein: CASSWTSGEDTQYF. Full variable domain (rest looked up from reference TRBV28 and TRBJ2-3): DVKVTQSSRYLVKRTGEKVFLECVQDMDHENMFWYRQDPGLGLRLIYFSYDVKMKEKGDIPEGYSVSREKKERFSLILESASTNQTSMYLCASSWTSGEDTQYFGPGTRLTVL.

This clonotype has a single count. V and J are TRBV9 and TRBJ1-5, with a possible D match to TRBD1 (5 bases). Germline V gives CDR1 SGDLS, CDR2 YYNGEE. The CDR3 runs 14 residues. Trimming removed 0 bases at V and 2 bases at J, with 6 bases between. The CDR3 coding sequence is TGTGCCAGCAGCGTAGGGGACGGCAATCAGCCCCAGCATTTT. Its protein is CASSVGDGNQPQHF.

A single count supports this clonotype. The chain combines TRBV20-1 with TRBJ2-1; D is perhaps TRBD2 (6 bases). V lost 1 base and J lost 3, with 16 bases in between. CDR1 is DFQATT and CDR2 is SNEGSKA in the germline V gene (reference sequence). The CDR3 spans 16 residues. The CDR3: CSARVLDYIFYNEQFF. CDR3 nucleotide sequence: TGCAGTGCTAGAGTCTTGGACTACATCTTCTACAATGAGCAGTTCTTC.

The CDR3 loop reads CASSLVRESNEQFF. In DNA form, the CDR3 reads TGTGCCAGCAGCTTAGTGCGGGAGAGCAATGAGCAGTTCTTC. The gene calls are TRBV7-9 and TRBJ2-1, with 7 bases aligning to TRBD2. V gave up 1 base and J gave up 6 bases; unmatched junction bases: 3. CDR1 and CDR2 from the germline V gene are SEHNR and FQNEAQ (reference sequence). This CDR3 has 14 amino acids.

The CDR3: CASSPGVYYEQYF. In DNA form, the CDR3 reads TGCGCCAGCAGCCCCGGGGTCTACTACGAGCAGTACTTC. The V and J genes are TRBV4-3 and TRBJ2-7; TRBD2 might be the D (5 bases). The CDR3 spans 13 residues. Germline CDR1 is LGHNA and CDR2 is YSLEER. V lost 4 bases and J 3 bases, leaving 10 bases between the germline ends.

The V gene is TRBV30, the J gene TRBJ1-2; 8 positions agree with TRBD1. The CDR3 extends over 14 amino acids. The J segment lost 6 bases and the V segment lost 5 bases, leaving 11 bases of the junction unmatched. Germline assignment: CDR1 GTSNPN and CDR2 SVGIG (reference sequence). Written as DNA, the CDR3 is TGTGCCTGGGGTTACCCAGGGGGCGCGGATGGCTACACCTTC. Its translation: CAWGYPGGADGYTF. Using reference TRBV30 and TRBJ1-2 for the parts outside the CDR3, the full variable domain is SQTIHQWPATLVQPVGSPLSLECTVEGTSNPNLYWYRQAAGRGLQLLFYSVGIGQISSEVPQNLSASRPQDRQFILSSKKLLLSDSGFYLCAWGYPGGADGYTFGSGTRLTVV.

The chain is built from TRBV28 and TRBJ1-2, with TRBD1 identical over 7 bases. This CDR3 contains 13 residues. Germline V CDR1 and CDR2: MDHEN, SYDVKM. The V segment lost 5 bases and the J segment 4 bases; nucleotides outside the gene matches: 4. Here the CDR3 reads CASSTQGRYGYTF. In nucleotides, the CDR3 is TGTGCCAGCAGTACACAGGGGCGCTATGGCTACACCTTC.

The V and J genes are TRBV14 and TRBJ2-7; weak D call: TRBD1 (5 bases). V gave up 1 base and J gave up 4 bases, with 8 bases separating them. Germline CDR1 and CDR2: SGHDN and FVKESK. This CDR3 is 13 amino acids long. Here the CDR3 DNA reads TGTGCCAGCAGCCAAGCCTCAGGGTACGAGCAGTACTTC. It yields the protein CASSQASGYEQYF.

The chain carries TRBV3-1 and TRBJ1-4; maybe TRBD1 (5 bases). Germline-derived CDR1 and CDR2 are LGHDT and YNNKEL (reference sequence). CDR3 length: 16 residues. V lost 0 bases and J 8 bases, leaving 16 bases between the germline ends. The DNA of the CDR3 is TGTGCCAGCAGCCAAGATTCGGTAGGGGAGGACGAAAAACTGTTTTTT. It translates to CASSQDSVGEDEKLFF.

The chain carries TRBV29-1 and TRBJ2-7; tentatively, D is TRBD2 (6 bases). The CDR3 runs 14 residues. Trimming pared 1 base from V and 4 bases from J, leaving 14 bases between. Germline CDR1 is SQVTM and CDR2 is ANQGSEA. DNA for the CDR3: TGCAGCGTTGAAGTTCCGGGAGCCGGGTACGAGCAGTACTTC. Translated, it gives CSVEVPGAGYEQYF.

The chain links TRBV7-2 to TRBJ2-1; D call uncertain. The CDR3 has 15 amino acids. CDR1 and CDR2 from the germline V gene are SGHTA and FQGNSA. V was cut by 3 bases and J by 2 bases, with 11 bases left in between. As DNA, the CDR3 is TGTGCCAGCAGCTTTATAGACTCAACCTACAATGAGCAGTTCTTC. Translating it yields CASSFIDSTYNEQFF.

The chain joins TRBV27 to TRBJ2-3; 14 nucleotides agree with TRBD2. The V gene's germline CDR1 is MNHEY and CDR2 SMNVEV (reference sequence). The V segment lost 4 bases and the J segment 6 bases; nucleotides outside the gene matches: 9. The CDR3 sequence is 17 residues long. The CDR3 loop is CASSSRLAGGPWDTQYF. The CDR3, as DNA: TGTGCCAGCAGTTCCAGACTAGCGGGAGGGCCATGGGATACGCAGTATTTT.

The chain is built from TRBV14 and TRBJ2-3; a possible D gene is TRBD2 (5 bases). With 1 base removed from V and 0 bases from J, the gap between germline ends came to 11 bases. CDR3 length: 16 amino acids. The germline CDR1 and CDR2 sequences are SGHDN and FVKESK. For the CDR3, the DNA is TGTGCCAGCAGCCAAGCTTCGGGGTCGAGCACAGATACGCAGTATTTT. Amino acids: CASSQASGSSTDTQYF.

J is TRBJ2-5 and V is TRBV28, with unresolved D. Trimming took 8 bases from V and 5 from J, leaving 12 bases between them. Germline CDR1 is MDHEN and CDR2 is SYDVKM. This CDR3 is built from 12 residues. The chain's CDR3 is CASGDVGETQYF. The CDR3 nucleotides are TGTGCCAGCGGAGACGTTGGTGAGACCCAGTACTTC.

The chain combines TRBV28 with TRBJ2-1; 7 nucleotides line up with TRBD1. The CDR3 runs 14 residues. Germline loops: CDR1 MDHEN, CDR2 SYDVKM. The V segment lost 2 bases and the J segment 7 bases; nucleotides outside the gene matches: 5. The CDR3 sequence: CASSLRGRRNEQFF. As DNA, the CDR3 is TGTGCCAGCAGTTTAAGGGGGCGACGGAATGAGCAGTTCTTC.

In its sample, this clonotype was seen once. This chain joins TRBV4-2 and TRBJ2-3; no clear D gene. V was clipped by 1 base and J by 5 bases, with 10 bases between them. Germline lookup yields CDR1 LGHNA and CDR2 YNFKEQ. This CDR3 has 14 residues. The chain's CDR3 is CASSQARSEDTQYF. The CDR3 bases are TGTGCCAGCAGCCAAGCCCGATCCGAAGATACGCAGTATTTT.

The chain recombines TRBV14 with TRBJ1-1; maybe TRBD1 (6 bases). Deletions cut 1 base from V and 4 bases from J, with 7 bases between. This CDR3 region has 13 residues. Germline-derived CDR1 and CDR2 are SGHDN and FVKESK. CDR3 coding DNA: TGTGCCAGCAGCCAAGGGGGGCGCACTGAAGCTTTCTTT. The encoded protein is CASSQGGRTEAFF.

This chain uses TRBV29-1 with TRBJ1-2, with 9 bases identical to TRBD1. V was clipped by 6 bases and J by 1 base; unmatched bases: 3. The CDR3 spans 13 residues. Looked up from germline, CDR1 is SQVTM and CDR2 is ANQGSEA. Here the CDR3 reads CSVPGQGNYGYTF. CDR3 nucleotide sequence: TGCAGCGTACCGGGACAGGGTAACTATGGCTACACCTTC.

CDR3 residues: CASSTHRRELNEQYF. The CDR3 DNA is TGTGCCAGCAGTACCCACCGGCGGGAACTCAACGAGCAGTACTTC. The V and J genes are TRBV6-2 or TRBV6-3 and TRBJ2-7; D is possibly TRBD2 (6 bases). Germline V gene sequence: CDR1 MNHEY, CDR2 SVGEGT. This CDR3 has 15 residues. V lost 5 bases and J lost 5, with 19 bases in between.